Presented here are 22 T cell receptor beta chains from one specimen sequenced in a study of cytomegalovirus exposure and HLA in healthy donors. PCR amplification relied on 60 Vbeta primers (plus 13 Jbeta primers). Assay: immunoSEQ multiplex PCR; the TCRdb copy retains only in-frame clones and omits some. The sample lists over 100,000 clones, roughly 78% occurring once. Specimen: PBMCs. The source is a woman between 25 and 40 years old in good health and CMV-seropositive.

The V gene is TRBV10-3, the J gene TRBJ1-4; the match to TRBD1 covers 10 bases. The germline V gene encodes CDR1 ENHRY and CDR2 SYGVKD. CDR3 size: 15 residues. The V gene end was trimmed by 4 bases and the J gene end by 8 bases; junction bases not matched to a gene: 7. Here the CDR3 reads CAISAGQGTGEKLFF. The CDR3 DNA follows: TGTGCCATCAGTGCGGGACAGGGGACAGGGGAAAAACTGTTTTTT.

The chain joins TRBV6-6 to TRBJ1-6; unclear D gene. Deletions cut 4 bases from V and 8 bases from J, with 9 bases between. The CDR3 sequence is 13 residues long. Germline V gives CDR1 MNHNY, CDR2 SVGAGI (reference sequence). The CDR3: CASSWRYDSPLHF. In nucleotides, the CDR3 is TGTGCCAGCAGTTGGAGGTATGATTCACCCCTCCACTTT.

The rearrangement links TRBV4-1 to TRBJ1-4, with 7 bases identical to TRBD1. V dropped 1 base and J dropped 8; count of bases not matched to a gene: 4. This CDR3 contains 14 residues. Germline assignment: CDR1 MGHRA and CDR2 YSYEKL. Here the CDR3 reads CASSQVTGAEKLFF. The CDR3 nucleotides are TGCGCCAGCAGCCAAGTAACAGGGGCCGAAAAACTGTTTTTT.

This chain connects TRBV4-1 to TRBJ2-1; 8 bases map to TRBD2. J was trimmed by 4 bases and V by 0 bases; bases with no gene match: 5. Germline V gives CDR1 MGHRA, CDR2 YSYEKL. This CDR3 comprises 16 residues. CDR3 loop: CASSQDEIAGYNEQFF. CDR3 DNA sequence: TGCGCCAGCAGCCAAGACGAGATAGCGGGGTACAATGAGCAGTTCTTC.

The V gene is TRBV7-9, the J gene TRBJ2-5; the match to TRBD1 covers 10 bases. CDR1 SEHNR and CDR2 FQNEAQ come from the germline V gene (reference sequence). This CDR3 has 15 amino acids. The V and J ends lost 5 bases and 5 bases, in that order; junction bases with no gene match: 8. In DNA form, the CDR3 reads TGTGCCAGCAGCAACCGGGACAGGGGTTTGGAGACCCAGTACTTC. It translates to CASSNRDRGLETQYF.

The genes are TRBV9 and TRBJ1-2; 9 bases map to TRBD1. Germline CDR1 and CDR2: SGDLS and YYNGEE. The CDR3 is 15 amino acids. The V gene end was trimmed by 4 bases and the J gene end by 4 bases; junction bases not matched to a gene: 8. CDR3 in DNA: TGTGCCAGCAGCTACGGACAGGGGCCAGGCTATGGCTACACCTTC. Translating gives CASSYGQGPGYGYTF.

This clone turned up a few times. The gene calls are TRBV21-1 and TRBJ2-1; the tabulated D call, TRBD2, remains unverified against the DNA. TRBV21-1 is given as a pseudogene. CDR3 size: 18 residues. CDR3 bases: TGTGCCAGCAGCAAATCGGTATTAGCGGGGCACTCCTACAATGAGCAGTTCTTC. Translated, it gives CASSKSVLAGHSYNEQFF.

The chain recombines TRBV5-4 with TRBJ2-6, with 10 bases aligning to TRBD1. The germline V gene has CDR1 SGHNT and CDR2 YYREEE (reference sequence). J gave up 2 bases and V 0 bases, and 5 bases lay outside the gene matches. The CDR3 runs to 18 residues. In DNA form, the CDR3 reads TGTGCCAGCAGCTTGGAGACAGGGGGCGCAACTGGGGCCAACGTCCTGACTTTC. Its protein product is CASSLETGGATGANVLTF.

The rearrangement joins TRBV29-1 to TRBJ2-5; 10 nucleotides match TRBD1. Looked up from germline, CDR1 is SQVTM and CDR2 is ANQGSEA. The CDR3 is made up of 15 amino acids. After removal of 6 bases from V and 5 bases from J, the junction contained 12 bases not matched to a gene. CDR3 in DNA: TGCAGCGTCAGAGGTGGGGACAGGGGAGGGGAGACCCAGTACTTC. Protein sequence: CSVRGGDRGGETQYF.

The CDR3 spells CASSRLAVRAEQFF. In DNA, the CDR3 is TGTGCCAGCAGCCGGCTAGCGGTCCGAGCTGAGCAGTTCTTC. V usage is TRBV14 and J usage is TRBJ2-1, with 7 bases that match TRBD2. V lost 4 bases and J lost 9; bases outside the gene matches: 9. Germline assignment: CDR1 SGHDN and CDR2 FVKESK. There are 14 residues in the CDR3.

The V call is TRBV7-6, the J call TRBJ2-1; TRBD1 matches 9 bases. In germline, CDR1 is SGHVS, CDR2 FNYEAQ. The CDR3 totals 15 residues. The J segment lost 6 bases and the V segment lost 5 bases, leaving 8 bases of the junction unmatched. CDR3 amino acids: CASSIQQGAANEQFF. CDR3 sequence (DNA): TGTGCCAGCAGCATCCAACAGGGGGCGGCCAATGAGCAGTTCTTC.

This sequence joins TRBV30 and TRBJ1-1; D is unresolved. The CDR3 is 13 residues long. CDR1 and CDR2 (germline): GTSNPN, SVGIG (reference sequence). Trimming left V 0 bases short and J 2 bases short, with 7 bases between. The CDR3 DNA reads as TGTGCCTGGAGTGTACTGAGTAACACTGAAGCTTTCTTT. Translation gives CAWSVLSNTEAFF.

The chain joins TRBV6-1 to TRBJ1-5, with 10 nucleotides matching TRBD1. The germline CDR1 and CDR2 sequences are MNHNS and SASEGT. The V segment lost 7 bases and the J segment 5 bases; nucleotides outside the gene matches: 8. This CDR3 comprises 15 residues. The CDR3 protein is CASNTGQGGYQPQHF. CDR3 sequence (DNA): TGTGCCAGCAACACCGGACAGGGGGGATATCAGCCCCAGCATTTT.

This clone was counted once. V is TRBV7-2 and J is TRBJ1-3; D might be TRBD1 (5 bases). Per the germline V gene, CDR1 is SGHTA and CDR2 is FQGNSA. The CDR3 covers 18 residues. The germline V and J ends were trimmed by 4 bases and 0 bases, with 19 bases remaining between them. CDR3 nucleotides: TGTGCCAGCAGCTGGGGCTCGATCGGGTCGGGCTCTGGAAACACCATATATTTT. Its protein product is CASSWGSIGSGSGNTIYF. Full variable domain (missing parts from reference TRBV7-2 and TRBJ1-3): GAGVSQSPSNKVTEKGKDVELRCDPISGHTALYWYRQSLGQGLEFLIYFQGNSAPDKSGLPSDRFSAERTGGSVSTLTIQRTQQEDSAVYLCASSWGSIGSGSGNTIYFGEGSWLTVV.

The rearrangement links TRBV27 to TRBJ2-7; 7 bases line up with TRBD1. CDR1 and CDR2 from the germline V gene are MNHEY and SMNVEV (reference sequence). This CDR3 contains 15 residues. The ends lost 4 bases at V and 1 base at J; junction bases unmatched: 7. CDR3 nucleotides: TGTGCCAGCAGTTCGTCCCGGGACAGTTCCTACGAGCAGTACTTC. Protein sequence: CASSSSRDSSYEQYF.

This chain joins TRBV6-5 and TRBJ2-6; 7 positions agree with TRBD2. The germline V gene has CDR1 MNHEY and CDR2 SVGAGI. The J segment lost 1 base and the V segment lost 5 bases, leaving 2 bases of the junction unmatched. CDR3 length: 15 residues. In nucleotides, the CDR3 is TGTGCCAGCAGTACCGGGGGGTCTGGGGCCAACGTCCTGACTTTC. Residues: CASSTGGSGANVLTF.

This clone turned up a few times. J is TRBJ2-7 and V is TRBV4-1; 8 nucleotides match TRBD2. J was trimmed by 2 bases and V by 0 bases; bases with no gene match: 18. The CDR3 is made up of 20 amino acids. Germline CDR1 is MGHRA and CDR2 is YSYEKL. The CDR3 here is CASSQDETGGGQGKAYEQYF. The CDR3 bases are TGCGCCAGCAGCCAAGATGAGACGGGGGGGGGCCAAGGGAAAGCCTACGAGCAGTACTTC.

The chain is built from TRBV5-5 and TRBJ1-1; D not resolved. This CDR3 is built from 11 residues. Germline values: CDR1 SGHKS, CDR2 YYEKEE (reference sequence). V lost 0 bases, J lost 6 bases, and 3 bases lay in between. CDR3: CASSLASEAFF. Here the CDR3 DNA reads TGTGCCAGCAGCTTGGCTTCTGAAGCTTTCTTT.

This chain uses TRBV4-2 with TRBJ2-5; 9 bases align to TRBD2. Germline CDR1 reads LGHNA; CDR2 reads YNFKEQ. V dropped 4 bases and J dropped 1; count of bases not matched to a gene: 7. CDR3 size: 16 residues. The CDR3 DNA follows: TGTGCCAGCAGCCGGAGCGCTAGCGGGGTCCAAGAGACCCAGTACTTC. Its translation is CASSRSASGVQETQYF.

On this clone itself: At one end, the junction sequence differs from germline, possibly due to a read error. This chain uses TRBV5-6 with TRBJ1-2; tentatively, D is TRBD1 (6 bases). Per the germline V gene, CDR1 is SGHDT and CDR2 is YYEEEE. The CDR3 length is 13 residues. For the CDR3, the DNA is TGTGCCAGCAGCCCGACCTTACAGGGTGTGGGGGCTTTC. Protein sequence: CASSPTLQGVGAF.

V usage is TRBV7-9 and J usage is TRBJ2-2; D call uncertain. CDR1 SEHNR and CDR2 FQNEAQ come from the germline V gene (reference sequence). The CDR3 contains 12 residues. The ends were cut back, 5 bases at V and 10 bases at J, with 11 bases in the middle. The CDR3: CASSRGLLELFF. The CDR3, as DNA: TGTGCCAGCAGCCGCGGTTTGTTGGAGCTGTTTTTT.

This clone was found a few times. This chain links TRBV7-2 with TRBJ1-6, with a possible D match to TRBD1 (5 bases). The CDR3 consists of 16 residues. Germline values: CDR1 SGHTA, CDR2 FQGNSA. Trimming removed 2 bases at V and 7 bases at J, with 15 bases between. CDR3 residues: CASSLSSGGGNSPLHF. As DNA, the CDR3 is TGTGCCAGCAGCTTATCATCTGGGGGGGGAAATTCACCCCTCCACTTT.